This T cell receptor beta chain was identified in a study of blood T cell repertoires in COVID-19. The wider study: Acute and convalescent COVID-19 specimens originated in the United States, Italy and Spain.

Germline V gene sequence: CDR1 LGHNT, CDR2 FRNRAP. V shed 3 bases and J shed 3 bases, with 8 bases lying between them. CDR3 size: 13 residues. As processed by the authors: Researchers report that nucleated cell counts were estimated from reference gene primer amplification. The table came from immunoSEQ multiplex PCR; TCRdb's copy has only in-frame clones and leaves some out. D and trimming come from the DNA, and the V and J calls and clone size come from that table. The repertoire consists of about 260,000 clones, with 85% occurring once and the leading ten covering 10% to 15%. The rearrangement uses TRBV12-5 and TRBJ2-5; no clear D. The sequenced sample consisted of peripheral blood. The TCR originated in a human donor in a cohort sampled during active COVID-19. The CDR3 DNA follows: TGTGCTAGTGGTTTACTGGCGGAAGAGACCCAGTACTTC. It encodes CASGLLAEETQYF.